The 8 T cell receptor beta chains given below trace back to one sample, sequenced in a study of T-cell memory formation after mild COVID-19. TCRdb reanalysed the 5' RACE reads using MiXCR and keeps one entry per CDR3 protein. This table holds 450,000 to 650,000 distinct CDR3 sequences, 20% to 25% found once. Sequencing was carried out using PBMCs or a T cell subset sorted from them (not recorded which). The receptors shown here come from an adult woman who had mild COVID-19 (a few samples of this study predate the infection). Cell type and time point are not known.

This clonotype was found many times. J is TRBJ2-2 and V is TRBV2, with 12 bases lining up with TRBD2. Looked up from germline, CDR1 is SNHLY and CDR2 is FYNNEI. Unmatched junction bases numbered 7, after V lost 6 bases and J lost 8 bases. The CDR3 is made up of 15 amino acids. The CDR3 region is CASSGLAGTAGELFF. DNA for the CDR3: TGTGCCAGCAGCGGACTAGCGGGGACCGCTGGGGAGCTGTTTTTT.

The chain joins TRBV7-9 to TRBJ1-3; D not certain. The V and J ends lost 8 bases and 0 bases respectively, with 8 bases between them. This CDR3 has 13 residues. From germline, CDR1 is SEHNR and CDR2 FQNEAQ (reference sequence). As DNA, the CDR3 is TGTGCCAGCGGAGATAACTCTGGAAACACCATATATTTT. Its protein is CASGDNSGNTIYF.

This clonotype turned up a few times. This chain uses TRBV29-1 with TRBJ2-3, with 7 bases fitting TRBD2. Germline assignment: CDR1 SQVTM and CDR2 ANQGSEA. V gave up 3 bases and J gave up 0 bases; unmatched junction bases: 6. The CDR3 is 15 residues long. CDR3 residues: CSVDERLASTDTQYF. The CDR3, as DNA: TGCAGCGTTGACGAGCGACTAGCTAGCACAGATACGCAGTATTTT.

In nucleotides, the CDR3 is TGTGCCAGTAGTATAGGGCGTGCAGGGACAAACGAGCAGTACTTC. Its protein is CASSIGRAGTNEQYF. The chain employs TRBV19 and TRBJ2-7; D possibly corresponds to TRBD1 (6 bases). This CDR3 is built from 15 residues. Germline V CDR1 and CDR2: LNHDA, SQIVND (reference sequence). With 1 base removed from V and 5 bases from J, the gap between germline ends came to 15 bases.

CDR3 DNA sequence: TGTGCCACCAGTGATTTGCGACTAGCGGGAGAAGGCACCGGGGAGCTGTTTTTT. Its translation is CATSDLRLAGEGTGELFF. This sequence joins TRBV24-1 and TRBJ2-2, with 12 bases matching TRBD2. Germline V lookup: CDR1 KGHDR, CDR2 SFDVKD. CDR3 size: 18 residues. J was trimmed by 4 bases and V by 0 bases; bases with no gene match: 5.

This clonotype turned up a few times. The CDR3, as DNA: TGTGCCAGCAGCCCTGGGCGGAGTAGGGAACGGCTAACTCGCCTCTACGAGCAGTACTTC. It translates to CASSPGRSRERLTRLYEQYF. The V gene is TRBV21-1, the J gene TRBJ2-7; the table's TRBD1 call for D was not verified on the DNA. TRBV21-1 is recorded as a pseudogene. The CDR3 has 20 residues.

The chain recombines TRBV29-1 with TRBJ2-5; D is unclear. V was pared by 2 bases and J by 2 bases, with 15 bases between. The length of the CDR3 is 15 residues. Germline CDR1 SQVTM, CDR2 ANQGSEA. The CDR3 DNA follows: TGCAGCGTTGAATTTCTAGGTGCCCAACAAGAGACCCAGTACTTC. This codes for CSVEFLGAQQETQYF.

This clonotype was found a few times. V gene TRBV12-3 or TRBV12-4 combines with J gene TRBJ2-3; 10 bases map to TRBD2. This CDR3 has 15 amino acids. Trimming at V came to 6 bases and at J to 2 bases, leaving 5 bases not matched to a gene. The CDR3 DNA follows: TGTGCCAGCAGCTTCGGGACTAGCGACACAGATACGCAGTATTTT. This codes for CASSFGTSDTDTQYF.